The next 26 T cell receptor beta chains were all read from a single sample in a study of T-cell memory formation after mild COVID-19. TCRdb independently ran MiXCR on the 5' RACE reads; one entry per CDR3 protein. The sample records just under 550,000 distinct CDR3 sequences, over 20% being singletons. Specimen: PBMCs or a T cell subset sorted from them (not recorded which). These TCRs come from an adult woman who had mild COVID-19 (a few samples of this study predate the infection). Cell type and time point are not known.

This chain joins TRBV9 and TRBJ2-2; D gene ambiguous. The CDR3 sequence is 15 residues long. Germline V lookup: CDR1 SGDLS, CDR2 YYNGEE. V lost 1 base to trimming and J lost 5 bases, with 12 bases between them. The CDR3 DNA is TGTGCCAGCAGCGTATTCTCGGGTCCGACCGGGGAGCTGTTTTTT. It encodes CASSVFSGPTGELFF.

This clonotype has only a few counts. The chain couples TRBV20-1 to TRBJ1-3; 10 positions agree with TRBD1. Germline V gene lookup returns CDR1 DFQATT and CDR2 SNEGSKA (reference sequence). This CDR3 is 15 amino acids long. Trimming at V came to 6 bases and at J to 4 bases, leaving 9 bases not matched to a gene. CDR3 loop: CSASPGTGAGNTIYF. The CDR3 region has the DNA TGCAGTGCCAGTCCCGGGACAGGGGCGGGAAACACCATATATTTT.

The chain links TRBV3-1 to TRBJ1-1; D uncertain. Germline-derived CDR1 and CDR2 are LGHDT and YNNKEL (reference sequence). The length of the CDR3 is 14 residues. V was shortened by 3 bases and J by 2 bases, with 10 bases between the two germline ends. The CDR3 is CASSHQPRNTEAFF. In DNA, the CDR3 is TGTGCCAGCAGCCATCAACCACGAAACACTGAAGCTTTCTTT.

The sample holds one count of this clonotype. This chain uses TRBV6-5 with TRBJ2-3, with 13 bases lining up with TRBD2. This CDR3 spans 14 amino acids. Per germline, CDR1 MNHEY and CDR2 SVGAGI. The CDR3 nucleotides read TGTGTGGTAGGACTAGCGGGGGGCACAGATACGCAGTATTTT. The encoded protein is CVVGLAGGTDTQYF.

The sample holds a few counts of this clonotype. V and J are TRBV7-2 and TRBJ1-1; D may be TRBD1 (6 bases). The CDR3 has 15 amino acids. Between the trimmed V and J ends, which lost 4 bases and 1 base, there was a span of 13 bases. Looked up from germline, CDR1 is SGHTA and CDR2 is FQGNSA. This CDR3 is CASSSQGPRNTEAFF. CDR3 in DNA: TGTGCCAGCAGCTCCCAGGGGCCGCGGAACACTGAAGCTTTCTTT.

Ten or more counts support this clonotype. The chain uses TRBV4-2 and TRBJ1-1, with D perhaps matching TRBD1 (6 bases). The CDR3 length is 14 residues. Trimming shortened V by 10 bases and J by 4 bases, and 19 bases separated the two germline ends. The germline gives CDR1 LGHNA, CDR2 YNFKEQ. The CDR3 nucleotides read TGTGCCACGCGAGACGCGGGCAGGGGCACTGAAGCTTTCTTT. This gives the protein CATRDAGRGTEAFF.

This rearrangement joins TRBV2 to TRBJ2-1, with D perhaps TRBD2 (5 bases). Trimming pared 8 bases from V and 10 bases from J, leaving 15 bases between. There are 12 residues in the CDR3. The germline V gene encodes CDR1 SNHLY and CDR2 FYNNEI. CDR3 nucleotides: TGTGCCAGCCGACTCGAGGGTGACGAGCAGTTCTTC. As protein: CASRLEGDEQFF.

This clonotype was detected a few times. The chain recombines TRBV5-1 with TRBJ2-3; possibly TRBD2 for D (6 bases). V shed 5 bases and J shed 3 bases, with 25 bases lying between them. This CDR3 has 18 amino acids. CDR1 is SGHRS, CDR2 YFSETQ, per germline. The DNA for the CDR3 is TGCGCCAGCAGAGAAACCGAGACTAGAGATTTCTCGACAGATACGCAGTATTTT. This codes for CASRETETRDFSTDTQYF.

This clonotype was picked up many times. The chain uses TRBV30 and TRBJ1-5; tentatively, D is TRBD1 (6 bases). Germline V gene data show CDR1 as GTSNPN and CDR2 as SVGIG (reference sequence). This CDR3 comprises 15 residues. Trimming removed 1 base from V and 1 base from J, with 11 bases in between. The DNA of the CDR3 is TGTGCCTGGAGTGATGGGACACACAGCAATCAGCCCCAGCATTTT. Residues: CAWSDGTHSNQPQHF.

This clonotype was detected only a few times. CDR3 DNA: TGTGCCAGCAAGTCCGGTATGGGTGAAAAACTGTTTTTT. Amino acid sequence: CASKSGMGEKLFF. The gene calls are TRBV6-1 and TRBJ1-4, with D unclear. Germline V CDR1 and CDR2: MNHNS, SASEGT. The CDR3 covers 13 residues. Trimming removed 7 bases at V and 7 bases at J, with 13 bases between.

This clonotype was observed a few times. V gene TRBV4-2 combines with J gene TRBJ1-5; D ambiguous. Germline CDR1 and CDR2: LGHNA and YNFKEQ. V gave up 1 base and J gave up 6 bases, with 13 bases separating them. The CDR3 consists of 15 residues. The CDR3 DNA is TGTGCCAGCAGCCAAGTCGACACGGCTGGTCAGCCCCAGCATTTT. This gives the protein CASSQVDTAGQPQHF.

The CDR3 sequence is CASSRTSGSTSWHEQYF. For the CDR3, the DNA is TGCGCCAGCAGCCGAACTAGCGGGAGTACAAGCTGGCACGAGCAGTACTTC. This chain joins TRBV4-1 and TRBJ2-7, with TRBD2 matching over 11 bases. This CDR3 contains 17 residues. In germline, CDR1 is MGHRA, CDR2 YSYEKL. The junction had 13 bases not matched to a gene; V was cut back by 4 bases and J by 5 bases.

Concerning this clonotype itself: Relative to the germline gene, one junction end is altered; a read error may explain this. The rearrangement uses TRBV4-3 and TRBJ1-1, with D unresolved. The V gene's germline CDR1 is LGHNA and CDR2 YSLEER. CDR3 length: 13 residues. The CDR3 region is CASSQERYTEALF. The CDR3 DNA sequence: TGCGCCAGCAGCCAAGAAAGGTACACTGAAGCTTTATTT.

CDR3 coding DNA: TGTGCCAGCGGCGCCGGGACTACTGGGACAGATACGCAGTATTTT. This sequence encodes CASGAGTTGTDTQYF. V is TRBV9 and J is TRBJ2-3, with TRBD2 identical over 7 bases. Germline V gene sequence: CDR1 SGDLS, CDR2 YYNGEE. V was pared by 7 bases and J by 3 bases, with 11 bases of the junction left unmatched. The CDR3 totals 15 residues.

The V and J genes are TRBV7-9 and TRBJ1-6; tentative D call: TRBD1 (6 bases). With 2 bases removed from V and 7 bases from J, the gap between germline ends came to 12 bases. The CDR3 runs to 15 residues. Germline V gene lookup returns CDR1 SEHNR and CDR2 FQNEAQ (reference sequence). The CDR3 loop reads CASSLQGQGNSPLHF. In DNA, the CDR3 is TGTGCCAGCAGCTTACAAGGCCAGGGGAATTCACCCCTCCACTTT.

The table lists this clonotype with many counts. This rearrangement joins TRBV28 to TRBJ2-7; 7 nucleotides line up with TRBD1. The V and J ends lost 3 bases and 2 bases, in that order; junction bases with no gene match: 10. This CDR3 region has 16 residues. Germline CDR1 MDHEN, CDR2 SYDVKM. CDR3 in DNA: TGTGCCAGCAGTTTTACAAACCTGGGACAGCCCTACGAGCAGTACTTC. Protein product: CASSFTNLGQPYEQYF.

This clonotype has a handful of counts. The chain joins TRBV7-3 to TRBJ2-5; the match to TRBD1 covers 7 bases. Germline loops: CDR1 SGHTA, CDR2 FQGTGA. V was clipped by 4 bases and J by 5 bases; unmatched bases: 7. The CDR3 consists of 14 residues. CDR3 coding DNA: TGTGCCAGCAGCTCCGCCACGGACAGGGAGACCCAGTACTTC. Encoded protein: CASSSATDRETQYF.

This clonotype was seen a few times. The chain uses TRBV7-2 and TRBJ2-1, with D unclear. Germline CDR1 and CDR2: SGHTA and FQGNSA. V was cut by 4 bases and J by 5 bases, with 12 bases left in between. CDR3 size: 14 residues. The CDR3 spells CASSSDALNNEQFF. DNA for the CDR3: TGTGCCAGCAGCTCGGACGCGTTGAACAATGAGCAGTTCTTC.

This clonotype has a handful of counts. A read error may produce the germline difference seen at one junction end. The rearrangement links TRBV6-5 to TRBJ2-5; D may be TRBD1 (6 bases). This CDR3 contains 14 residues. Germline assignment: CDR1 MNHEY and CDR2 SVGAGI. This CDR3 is CASSSDYTRGQWNF. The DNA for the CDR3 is TGTGCCAGCAGTTCCGACTACACTAGGGGACAATGGAACTTC.

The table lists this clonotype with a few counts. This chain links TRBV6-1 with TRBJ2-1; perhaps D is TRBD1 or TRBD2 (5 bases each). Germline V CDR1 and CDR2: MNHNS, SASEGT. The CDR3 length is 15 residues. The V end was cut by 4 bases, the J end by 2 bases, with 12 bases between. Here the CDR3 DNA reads TGTGCCAGCAGTGCCGGGACGGTACCCTACAATGAGCAGTTCTTC. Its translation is CASSAGTVPYNEQFF.

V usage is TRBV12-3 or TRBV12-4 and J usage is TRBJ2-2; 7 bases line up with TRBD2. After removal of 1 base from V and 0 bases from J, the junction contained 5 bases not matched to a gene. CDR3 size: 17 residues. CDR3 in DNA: TGTGCCAGCAGTTTAGGCCTAGCGGCGACGAACACCGGGGAGCTGTTTTTT. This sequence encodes CASSLGLAATNTGELFF.

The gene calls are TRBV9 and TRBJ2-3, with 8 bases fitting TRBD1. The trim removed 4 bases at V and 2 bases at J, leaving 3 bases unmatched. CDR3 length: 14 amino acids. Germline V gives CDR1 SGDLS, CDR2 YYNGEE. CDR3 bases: TGTGCCAGCAGCTCCCAGGGGGCCACAGATACGCAGTATTTT. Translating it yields CASSSQGATDTQYF.

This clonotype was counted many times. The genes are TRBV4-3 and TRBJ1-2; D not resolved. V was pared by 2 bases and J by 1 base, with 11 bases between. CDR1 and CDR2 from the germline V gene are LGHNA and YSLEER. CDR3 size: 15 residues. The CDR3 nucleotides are TGCGCCAGCAGCCAAAGCTCGACAAGTAACTATGGCTACACCTTC. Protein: CASSQSSTSNYGYTF.

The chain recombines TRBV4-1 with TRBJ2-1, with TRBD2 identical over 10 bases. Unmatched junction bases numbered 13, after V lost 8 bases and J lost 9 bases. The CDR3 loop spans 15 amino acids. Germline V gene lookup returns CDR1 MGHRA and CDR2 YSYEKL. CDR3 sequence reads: CASRRYSGGLSEQFF. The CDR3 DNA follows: TGCGCCAGCCGGAGATATAGCGGGGGGTTAAGTGAGCAGTTCTTC.

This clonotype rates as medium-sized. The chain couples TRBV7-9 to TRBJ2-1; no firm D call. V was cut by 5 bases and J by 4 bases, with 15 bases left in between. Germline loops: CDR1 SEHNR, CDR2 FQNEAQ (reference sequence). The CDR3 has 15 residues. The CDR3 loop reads CASSHPSAFYNEQFF. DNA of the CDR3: TGTGCCAGCAGCCACCCGTCAGCTTTTTACAATGAGCAGTTCTTC.

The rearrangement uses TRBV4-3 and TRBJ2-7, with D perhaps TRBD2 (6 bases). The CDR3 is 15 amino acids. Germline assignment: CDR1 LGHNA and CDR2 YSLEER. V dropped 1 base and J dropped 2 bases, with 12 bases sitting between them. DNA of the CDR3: TGCGCCAGCAGCCAAGGGCTAGCGTCTACCTACGAGCAGTACTTC. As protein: CASSQGLASTYEQYF.